The clone carrying this T cell receptor beta chain came up once. The antigen is unknown. Time point in this sample: after dendritic cell vaccination, including at tumor progression/relapse. Trimming cost V 0 bases and J 6 bases; bases outside gene matches: 7. CDR1 and CDR2 from the germline V gene are SGHRS and YFSETQ. The CDR3 spans 15 residues. The data stem from a study of glioma-infiltrating T cells after dendritic cell vaccination. Study results and caveats: Estimated pretreatment TIL content predicted outcome after dendritic cell vaccination.

This table comes from immunoSEQ multiplex PCR, and its TCRdb copy is limited to in-frame clones, with some not included. The table lists 91,000 or so clones, approximately 84% of them singletons. This sample comprised blood, obtained after dendritic cell vaccination. This TCR was sampled from a human donor with glioblastoma. V and J are TRBV5-1 and TRBJ2-3; 7 bases are a match to TRBD1. The CDR3 protein is CASSLVAGGQDTQYF. Written as DNA, the CDR3 is TGCGCCAGCAGCTTGGTGGCAGGGGGACAGGATACGCAGTATTTT. Using reference TRBV5-1 and TRBJ2-3 for the parts outside the CDR3, the full variable domain is KAGVTQTPRYLIKTRGQQVTLSCSPISGHRSVSWYQQTPGQGLQFLFEYFSETQRNKGNFPGRFSGRQFSNSRSEMNVSTLELGDSALYLCASSLVAGGQDTQYFGPGTRLTVL.